Ten or more counts support the clone carrying this TCR beta chain. Its antigen is currently unknown. The data derive from a study of identical twins. CDR3 length: 11 residues. The germline V gene has CDR1 SQVTM and CDR2 ANQGSEA. Deletions cut 4 bases from V and 3 bases from J, with 7 bases between. TCRdb recomputed calls from the 5' RACE reads with MiXCR, one row per CDR3 protein. The data hold under 400,000 distinct CDR3 sequences, with approximately 8.7% observed a single time. Study-level findings and limits: The abundant beta clonotypes from cord blood had fewer insertions, and memory repertoires had none of this.

The sample taken for sequencing was naive T cells sorted from blood. The chain is built from TRBV29-1 and TRBJ2-7; a possible D gene is TRBD1 (6 bases). This TCR came from a woman aged 45-59 years in good health. The CDR3 nucleotides read TGCAGCGTTGGGGACAACTACGAGCAGTACGTC. It translates to CSVGDNYEQYV.